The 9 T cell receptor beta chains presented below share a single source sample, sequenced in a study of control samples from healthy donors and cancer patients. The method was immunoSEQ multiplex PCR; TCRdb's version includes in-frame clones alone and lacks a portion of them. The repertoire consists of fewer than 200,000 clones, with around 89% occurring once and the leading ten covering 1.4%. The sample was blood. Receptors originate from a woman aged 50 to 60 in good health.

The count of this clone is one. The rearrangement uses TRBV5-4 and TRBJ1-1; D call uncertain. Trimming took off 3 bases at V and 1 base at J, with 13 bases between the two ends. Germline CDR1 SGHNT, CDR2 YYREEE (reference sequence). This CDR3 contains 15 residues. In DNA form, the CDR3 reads TGTGCCAGCAGCTACGCGGTACGGGAGAACACTGAAGCTTTCTTT. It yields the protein CASSYAVRENTEAFF.

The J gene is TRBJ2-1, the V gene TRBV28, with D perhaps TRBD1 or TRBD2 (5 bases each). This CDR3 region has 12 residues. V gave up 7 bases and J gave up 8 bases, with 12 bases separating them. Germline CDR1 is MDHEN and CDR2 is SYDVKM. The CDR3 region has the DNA TGTGCCAGCACACGGGGCTTCGATGAGCAGTTCTTC. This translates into CASTRGFDEQFF.

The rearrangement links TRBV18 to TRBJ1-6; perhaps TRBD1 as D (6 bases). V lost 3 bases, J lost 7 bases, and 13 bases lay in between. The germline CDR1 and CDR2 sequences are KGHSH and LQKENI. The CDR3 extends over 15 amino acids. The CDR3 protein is CASSPWAGENSPLHF. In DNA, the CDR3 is TGTGCCAGCTCACCCTGGGCAGGGGAGAATTCACCCCTCCACTTT.

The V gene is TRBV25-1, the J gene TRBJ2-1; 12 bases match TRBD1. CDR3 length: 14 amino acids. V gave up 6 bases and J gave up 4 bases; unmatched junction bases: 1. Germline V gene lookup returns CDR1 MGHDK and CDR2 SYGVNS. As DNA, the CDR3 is TGTGCCAGCAGGGGACAGGGGGCATACAATGAGCAGTTCTTC. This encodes CASRGQGAYNEQFF.

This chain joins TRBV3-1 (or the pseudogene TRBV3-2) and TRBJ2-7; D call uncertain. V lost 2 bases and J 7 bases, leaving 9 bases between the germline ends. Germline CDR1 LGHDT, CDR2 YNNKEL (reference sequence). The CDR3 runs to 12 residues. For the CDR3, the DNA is TGTGCCAGCAGCCAACGAACGCGGGAGCAGTACTTC. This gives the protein CASSQRTREQYF.

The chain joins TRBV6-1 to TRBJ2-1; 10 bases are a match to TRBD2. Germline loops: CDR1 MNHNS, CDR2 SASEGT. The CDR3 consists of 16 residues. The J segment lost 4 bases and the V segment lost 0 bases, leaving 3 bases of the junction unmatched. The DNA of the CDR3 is TGTGCCAGCAGTGAAGCAAGTAGCGGGGGGTACAATGAGCAGTTCTTC. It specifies CASSEASSGGYNEQFF.

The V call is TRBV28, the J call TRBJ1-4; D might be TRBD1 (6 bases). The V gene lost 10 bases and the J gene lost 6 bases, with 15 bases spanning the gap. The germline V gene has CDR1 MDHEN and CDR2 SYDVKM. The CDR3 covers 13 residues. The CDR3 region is CAIGRGDDEKLFF. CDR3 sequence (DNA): TGTGCCATCGGCAGGGGAGACGATGAAAAACTGTTTTTT.

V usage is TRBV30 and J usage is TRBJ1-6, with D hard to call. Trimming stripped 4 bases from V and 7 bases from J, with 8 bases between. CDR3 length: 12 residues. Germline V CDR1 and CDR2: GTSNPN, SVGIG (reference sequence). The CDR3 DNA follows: TGTGCCTGGACACCATTAAATTCACCCCTCCACTTT. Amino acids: CAWTPLNSPLHF.

The CDR3: CATRSGMGFYNEQFF. CDR3 bases: TGTGCCACCAGGAGCGGGATGGGGTTTTACAATGAGCAGTTCTTC. This sequence joins TRBV10-3 and TRBJ2-1; TRBD2 aligns across 7 bases. V was clipped by 10 bases and J by 4 bases; unmatched bases: 13. Germline CDR1 is ENHRY and CDR2 is SYGVKD. CDR3 length: 15 amino acids.